These 26 T cell receptor beta chains were sequenced from one sample in a study of OX40 agonist ivuxolimab in advanced cancers. The data were produced by immunoSEQ multiplex PCR, yet TCRdb's version contains in-frame clones alone and is incomplete. The table records approximately 60,000 clones, roughly 82% of them present only once. The starting material was CD4+ or CD8+ T cells sorted from blood, obtained in a trial of the OX40 agonist ivuxolimab. These receptors originate from an adult with an advanced solid tumor such as melanoma, head and neck, liver or kidney cancer.

The V and J genes are TRBV4-1 and TRBJ1-4, with 7 nucleotides matching TRBD1. The CDR3 runs to 15 residues. V dropped 4 bases and J dropped 8; count of bases not matched to a gene: 10. Germline V lookup: CDR1 MGHRA, CDR2 YSYEKL. For the CDR3, the DNA is TGCGCCAGCAGCCGGGATGACAGGGTGGGAGAAAAACTGTTTTTT. It translates to CASSRDDRVGEKLFF.

The chain carries TRBV5-5 and TRBJ1-2; TRBD1 is a possible D gene (5 bases). Germline-derived CDR1 and CDR2 are SGHKS and YYEKEE (reference sequence). The CDR3 length is 14 residues. V lost 4 bases and J lost 8, with 18 bases in between. The CDR3 region has the DNA TGTGCCAGCAGCGGGCGGGGGGAGGTCTACGGCTACACCTTC. It specifies CASSGRGEVYGYTF. The variable domain in full, completed from reference TRBV5-5 and TRBJ1-2, reads DAGVTQSPTHLIKTRGQQVTLRCSPISGHKSVSWYQQVLGQGPQFIFQYYEKEERGRGNFPDRFSARQFPNYSSELNVNALLLGDSALYLCASSGRGEVYGYTFGSGTRLTVV.

The rearrangement joins TRBV7-9 to TRBJ2-3; possible D gene TRBD2, 6 bases. Trimming left V 1 base short and J 2 bases short, with 10 bases between. The germline V gene encodes CDR1 SEHNR and CDR2 FQNEAQ (reference sequence). The CDR3 is 15 amino acids. The CDR3 here is CASSLVAGYTDTQYF. The CDR3 DNA sequence: TGTGCCAGCAGCTTAGTTGCGGGGTACACAGATACGCAGTATTTT.

This clone was picked up a small number of times. V and J are TRBV5-4 and TRBJ1-6; TRBD1 aligns across 8 bases. J was trimmed by 10 bases and V by 5 bases; bases with no gene match: 5. This CDR3 spans 13 amino acids. Germline CDR1 and CDR2: SGHNT and YYREEE (reference sequence). The CDR3 sequence: CASRDRDYSPLHF. CDR3 in DNA: TGTGCCAGCAGGGACAGGGACTACTCACCCCTCCACTTT.

This clone is a singleton in its sample. The V gene is TRBV2, the J gene TRBJ2-5, with D hard to call. CDR1 and CDR2 from the germline V gene are SNHLY and FYNNEI. The CDR3 spans 12 residues. Trimming shortened V by 8 bases and J by 0 bases, and 7 bases separated the two germline ends. CDR3 amino acids: CASLQDQETQYF. DNA for the CDR3: TGTGCCAGCCTCCAAGACCAAGAGACCCAGTACTTC.

Worth noting for this clone: Relative to the germline gene, one junction end is altered; a read error may explain this. Other DNA sequences in the same sample also yield this CDR3. V is TRBV5-1 and J is TRBJ2-7; 8 bases are a match to TRBD1. The germline V gene has CDR1 SGHRS and CDR2 YFSETQ. CDR3 length: 14 amino acids. The CDR3 sequence: CASRPGQVVYEQYF. CDR3 sequence (DNA): TGCGCCAGCAGGCCGGGACAGGTGGTCTACGAGCAATACTTC.

This chain joins TRBV5-1 and TRBJ2-3; D uncertain. The V and J ends lost 0 bases and 2 bases respectively, with 10 bases between them. The CDR3 length is 15 residues. Germline V gene data show CDR1 as SGHRS and CDR2 as YFSETQ. The CDR3 DNA is TGCGCCAGCAGCTTGGATTTGGGCATCACAGATACGCAGTATTTT. Protein: CASSLDLGITDTQYF.

The chain couples TRBV19 to TRBJ2-5; 9 nucleotides agree with TRBD2. Per germline, CDR1 LNHDA and CDR2 SQIVND (reference sequence). The CDR3 sequence is 15 residues long. J was trimmed by 4 bases and V by 4 bases; bases with no gene match: 7. CDR3 amino acids: CASSKTSGNGETQYF. In DNA form, the CDR3 reads TGTGCCAGTAGTAAGACTAGCGGAAATGGAGAGACCCAGTACTTC. Full variable domain (missing parts from reference TRBV19 and TRBJ2-5): DGGITQSPKYLFRKEGQNVTLSCEQNLNHDAMYWYRQDPGQGLRLIYYSQIVNDFQKGDIAEGYSVSREKKESFPLTVTSAQKNPTAFYLCASSKTSGNGETQYFGPGTRLLVL.

This chain connects TRBV11-3 to TRBJ2-1; 7 bases match TRBD2. Trimming removed 5 bases from V and 0 bases from J; junction bases left unmatched: 4. This CDR3 region has 15 residues. Germline CDR1 reads SGHNT; CDR2 reads YENEEA. CDR3 sequence reads: CASSVSSGSYNEQFF. As DNA, the CDR3 is TGTGCCAGCAGCGTATCTAGCGGCTCCTACAATGAGCAGTTCTTC.

The CDR3, as DNA: TGTGCTAGTGGTTTGGTACGAGGGCCGCACCGCAGGGTAACCTACAATGAGCAGTTCTTC. Translated: CASGLVRGPHRRVTYNEQFF. The V and J genes are TRBV12-5 and TRBJ2-1; D may match TRBD1 or TRBD2 (5 bases each). The ends were cut back, 0 bases at V and 2 bases at J, with 23 bases in the middle. Germline V gene data show CDR1 as LGHNT and CDR2 as FRNRAP. The CDR3 is made up of 20 amino acids. The full variable domain, its missing parts supplied by reference TRBV12-5 and TRBJ2-1, is DARVTQTPRHKVTEMGQEVTMRCQPILGHNTVFWYRQTMMQGLELLAYFRNRAPLDDSGMPKDRFSAEMPDATLATLKIQPSEPRDSAVYFCASGLVRGPHRRVTYNEQFFGPGTRLTVL.

This chain uses TRBV7-2 with TRBJ1-2, with 7 nucleotides matching TRBD1. The CDR3 is made up of 14 amino acids. The trim removed 4 bases at V and 6 bases at J, leaving 8 bases unmatched. Germline values: CDR1 SGHTA, CDR2 FQGNSA. The CDR3 loop is CASSSSTGWHGYTF. For the CDR3, the DNA is TGTGCCAGCAGCTCCTCGACAGGGTGGCATGGCTACACCTTC.

The sample holds a few counts of this clone. Distinct nucleotide sequences in the sample also encode this CDR3. V gene TRBV5-5 combines with J gene TRBJ2-3; D is unclear. The CDR3 sequence is 12 residues long. Trimming took off 0 bases at V and 3 bases at J, with 2 bases between the two ends. Per germline, CDR1 SGHKS and CDR2 YYEKEE (reference sequence). For the CDR3, the DNA is TGTGCCAGCAGCTTGGAGACAGATACGCAGTATTTT. Its protein product is CASSLETDTQYF.

The chain recombines TRBV5-5 with TRBJ2-7; D assignment may be TRBD1 or TRBD2 (6 bases each). V was clipped by 3 bases and J by 5 bases, with 24 bases between them. Germline assignment: CDR1 SGHKS and CDR2 YYEKEE (reference sequence). The CDR3 covers 17 residues. The CDR3 DNA follows: TGTGCCAGCAGCTGGAATTGGCGAGTAAGGGGGAGGAACGAGCAGTACTTC. Amino acid sequence: CASSWNWRVRGRNEQYF.

The chain uses TRBV7-9 and TRBJ2-5, with D perhaps matching TRBD1 or TRBD2 (6 bases each). With the DNA end fitting TRBJ2-7 better, the J assignment may be wrong. Germline loops: CDR1 SEHNR, CDR2 FQNEAQ (reference sequence). This CDR3 is 14 amino acids long. The CDR3 DNA reads as TGTGCCAGCAGCATGGACTATGAGGGGGACGAGCAGTACTTC. This sequence encodes CASSMDYEGDEQYF.

The CDR3 DNA follows: TGTGCCAGCAGCGGCGGAGTAAAGGAAAAACTGTTTTTT. Translation: CASSGGVKEKLFF. The chain carries TRBV5-6 and TRBJ1-4; D remains unclear. The V end lost 4 bases, the J end lost 8 bases, and 12 bases lay between the germline ends. CDR1 and CDR2 (germline): SGHDT, YYEEEE. CDR3 length: 13 amino acids.

The chain has TRBV9 and TRBJ2-5; 8 positions match TRBD1. The length of the CDR3 is 14 residues. V shed 6 bases and J 0 bases; nucleotides not matched to a gene: 4. CDR1 is SGDLS and CDR2 is YYNGEE in the germline V gene. This chain's CDR3 is CASTRTGNQETQYF. Here the CDR3 DNA reads TGTGCCAGCACCAGGACAGGGAACCAAGAGACCCAGTACTTC. Looking up the rest from reference TRBV9 and TRBJ2-5 gives the full variable domain: DSGVTQTPKHLITATGQRVTLRCSPRSGDLSVYWYQQSLDQGLQFLIQYYNGEERAKGNILERFSAQQFPDLHSELNLSSLELGDSALYFCASTRTGNQETQYFGPGTRLLVL.

Sample share makes this clone medium-sized. The sample contains more than one DNA sequence encoding this CDR3. The chain joins TRBV5-1 to TRBJ2-2; the D gene is possibly TRBD1 (6 bases). The CDR3 sequence is 14 residues long. V lost 6 bases and J lost 6, with 15 bases in between. Germline V gene data show CDR1 as SGHRS and CDR2 as YFSETQ. The CDR3 DNA reads TGCGCCAGCAATTTCGAAGGGGGTTCCGGGGAGCTGTTTTTT. Its translation is CASNFEGGSGELFF.

The chain couples TRBV2 to TRBJ2-1; D not resolved. V was cut by 2 bases and J by 4 bases, with 9 bases left in between. The CDR3 extends over 14 amino acids. Germline lookup yields CDR1 SNHLY and CDR2 FYNNEI. For the CDR3, the DNA is TGTGCCAGCAGTGAAACAACAGCATACAATGAGCAGTTCTTC. This sequence encodes CASSETTAYNEQFF.

The chain combines TRBV14 with TRBJ2-1; D remains unclear. V lost 3 bases and J lost 9, with 9 bases in between. This CDR3 is built from 12 residues. Germline assignment: CDR1 SGHDN and CDR2 FVKESK. In DNA, the CDR3 is TGTGCCAGCAGCCATTATAGTGGTGAGCAGTTCTTC. This gives the protein CASSHYSGEQFF.

The rearrangement uses TRBV14 and TRBJ2-3, with D perhaps matching TRBD1 (5 bases). Germline V CDR1 and CDR2: SGHDN, FVKESK. The CDR3 runs to 14 residues. Between the trimmed V and J ends, which lost 1 base and 6 bases, there was a span of 11 bases. CDR3: CASSQAQADDTQYF. In DNA form, the CDR3 reads TGTGCCAGCAGCCAAGCACAGGCTGACGATACGCAGTATTTT. The full variable domain, with the rest looked up from reference TRBV14 and TRBJ2-3, is EAGVTQFPSHSVIEKGQTVTLRCDPISGHDNLYWYRRVMGKEIKFLLHFVKESKQDESGMPNNRFLAERTGGTYSTLKVQPAELEDSGVYFCASSQAQADDTQYFGPGTRLTVL.

This clone was detected a few times. Different DNA sequences within this sample yield the same CDR3. This chain connects TRBV18 to TRBJ2-7; maybe TRBD2 (6 bases). This CDR3 has 15 residues. Germline V lookup: CDR1 KGHSH, CDR2 LQKENI. V shed 2 bases and J shed 0 bases, with 11 bases lying between them. CDR3 sequence reads: CASSPGTGSSYEQYF. Here the CDR3 DNA reads TGTGCCAGCTCACCAGGGACTGGAAGCTCCTACGAGCAGTACTTC.

The rearrangement joins TRBV5-5 to TRBJ2-2, with 9 bases that match TRBD2. In germline, CDR1 is SGHKS, CDR2 YYEKEE (reference sequence). Trimming removed 3 bases from V and 6 bases from J; junction bases left unmatched: 9. This CDR3 is built from 16 residues. CDR3 residues: CASSSYSGSFPGELFF. CDR3 sequence (DNA): TGTGCCAGCAGCTCATATAGCGGGAGTTTTCCCGGGGAGCTGTTTTTT. The whole variable domain, remainder taken from reference TRBV5-5 and TRBJ2-2, is DAGVTQSPTHLIKTRGQQVTLRCSPISGHKSVSWYQQVLGQGPQFIFQYYEKEERGRGNFPDRFSARQFPNYSSELNVNALLLGDSALYLCASSSYSGSFPGELFFGEGSRLTVL.

The chain joins TRBV7-2 to TRBJ2-3, with D unresolved. CDR1 and CDR2 from the germline V gene are SGHTA and FQGNSA. The CDR3 is 14 residues long. Between the trimmed V and J ends, which lost 1 base and 0 bases, there was a span of 5 bases. The CDR3 DNA follows: TGTGCCAGCAGCTTAGGTGCTAGCACAGATACGCAGTATTTT. It specifies CASSLGASTDTQYF.

The chain carries TRBV30 and TRBJ2-7; unclear D gene. The germline V and J ends were trimmed by 1 base and 2 bases, with 9 bases remaining between them. The CDR3 is 13 amino acids. Germline CDR1 and CDR2: GTSNPN and SVGIG (reference sequence). The CDR3 DNA is TGTGCCTGGAGTGAGGGTGGGCCCTACGAGCAGTACTTC. It yields the protein CAWSEGGPYEQYF.

Only a few counts were recorded for this clone. J is TRBJ2-7 and V is TRBV6-1; possibly TRBD1 for D (7 bases). This CDR3 is built from 15 residues. The V end was cut by 6 bases, the J end by 4 bases, with 19 bases between. Germline V lookup: CDR1 MNHNS, CDR2 SASEGT. The CDR3 sequence: CASRRGGTEGYEQYF. CDR3 sequence (DNA): TGTGCCAGCAGGCGGGGTGGGACAGAGGGATACGAGCAGTACTTC.

This rearrangement joins TRBV30 to TRBJ2-7; 8 nucleotides align to TRBD2. The trim removed 4 bases at V and 3 bases at J, leaving 8 bases unmatched. The CDR3 length is 14 residues. Looked up from germline, CDR1 is GTSNPN and CDR2 is SVGIG (reference sequence). CDR3 protein: CAWTRTSKYYEQYF. The CDR3 bases are TGTGCCTGGACGAGGACTAGCAAATACTACGAGCAGTACTTC.